These T cell receptor beta chains were read from a single sample in a study of PD-1 blockade in classical Hodgkin lymphoma. The repertoire was sequenced with immunoSEQ multiplex PCR; TCRdb's copy has only in-frame clones and lacks some. This table holds approximately 22,000 clones, approximately 80% found once. This specimen consisted of peripheral blood mononuclear cells (PBMCs), obtained before the fourth cycle of nivolumab. These receptors were taken from a human donor with classical Hodgkin lymphoma. The CDR3 runs from the conserved cysteine through the conserved F or W. A D gene is named only where the DNA matches it firmly. Where a row states a size, it is once, few, many or the class of an expanded clone; other rows omit it.

TRBV27,NA,13,TRBJ1-1,NA,CASSLSGGTEAFF,TGTGCCAGCAGTTTATCGGGCGGCACTGAAGCTTTCTTT
TRBV18,NA,14,TRBJ1-5,NA,CASSPHSSNQPQHF,TGTGCCAGCTCACCTCATAGTAGCAATCAGCCCCAGCATTTT
TRBV6-1,few,13,TRBJ1-1,NA,CASPGQNIPGAFF,TGTGCCAGCCCGGGACAAAACATCCCCGGAGCTTTCTTT
TRBV5-4,NA,16,TRBJ2-7,NA,CASSLGGRESSYEQYF,TGTGCCAGCAGCTTGGGGGGGCGGGAGAGCTCCTACGAGCAGTACTTC
TRBV2,NA,15,TRBJ1-1,NA,CASSEIRVGNTEAFF,TGTGCCAGCAGTGAAATAAGGGTGGGGAACACTGAAGCTTTCTTT
TRBV18,NA,14,TRBJ1-2,NA,CASSPLGGDYGYTF,TGTGCCAGCTCACCCCTTGGAGGGGACTATGGCTACACCTTC
TRBV4-1,NA,16,TRBJ2-3,TRBD2,CASSQGSSGRGDTQYF,TGCGCCAGCAGCCAAGGGTCGAGCGGGAGGGGAGATACGCAGTATTTT
TRBV5-6,NA,16,TRBJ2-5,TRBD1,CASSLFLGQGGETQYF,TGTGCCAGCAGCTTGTTCCTGGGACAGGGCGGAGAGACCCAGTACTTC
TRBV7-2,NA,16,TRBJ1-1,NA,CASSLTQTVMNTEAFF,TGTGCCAGCAGCTTAACCCAAACAGTGATGAACACTGAAGCTTTCTTT
TRBV30,NA,11,TRBJ2-7,NA,CAWSDRYEQYF,TGTGCCTGGAGTGACAGATACGAGCAGTACTTC
TRBV5-4,NA,12,TRBJ1-2,TRBD1,CASRQGAYGYTF,TGTGCCAGCAGGCAGGGGGCCTATGGCTACACCTTC
TRBV27,NA,15,TRBJ1-5,NA,CASSLTPYSNQPQHF,TGTGCCAGCAGTCTTACTCCTTATAGCAATCAGCCCCAGCATTTT
TRBV5-6,NA,15,TRBJ2-3,NA,CASSLVGWDTDTQYF,TGTGCCAGCAGCTTGGTGGGGTGGGACACAGATACGCAGTATTTT
TRBV7-6,NA,12,TRBJ2-7,NA,CASSRDGREQYF,TGTGCCAGCAGCCGGGATGGGCGCGAGCAGTACTTC
TRBV7-8,few,15,TRBJ2-7,NA,CASRPPLDRAYEQYF,TGTGCCAGCAGACCCCCGCTGGACAGAGCCTACGAGCAGTACTTC
TRBV7-7,few,13,TRBJ2-1,TRBD1,CASSSDRGNEQFF,TGTGCCAGCAGCTCCGACAGGGGCAATGAGCAGTTCTTC
TRBV5-1,NA,13,TRBJ1-2,NA,CASSEGNMYGYTF,TGCGCCAGCAGCGAGGGGAATATGTATGGCTACACCTTC
TRBV6-5,NA,15,TRBJ2-4,NA,CASSYSGQFKNIQYF,TGTGCCAGCAGTTACTCTGGGCAGTTCAAAAACATTCAGTACTTC
TRBV7-7,NA,13,TRBJ2-1,NA,CASSESPGPGQFF,TGTGCCAGCAGCGAATCCCCGGGTCCGGGGCAGTTCTTC
TRBV10-3,NA,12,TRBJ1-1,NA,CAISEYRSEAFF,TGTGCCATCAGTGAGTATAGAAGTGAAGCTTTCTTT
TRBV6-1,NA,14,TRBJ2-2,NA,CASSDGEESGELFF,TGTGCCAGCAGTGACGGGGAGGAGAGCGGGGAGCTGTTTTTT
TRBV9,NA,13,TRBJ2-7,NA,CASSASSSYEQYF,TGTGCCAGCAGCGCCTCGAGCTCCTACGAGCAGTACTTC
TRBV7-2,medium-sized,15,TRBJ1-5,TRBD1,CASSTRQGRGQPQHF,TGTGCCAGCAGCACTCGACAGGGGAGGGGTCAGCCCCAGCATTTT
TRBV5-1,NA,13,TRBJ2-5,NA,CASCSGLIETQYF,TGCGCCAGCTGCTCCGGACTTATTGAGACCCAGTACTTC
TRBV4-2,NA,13,TRBJ1-1,NA,CASSQTWSSEAFF,TGTGCCAGCAGCCAAACATGGTCGTCCGAAGCTTTCTTT
TRBV4-2,NA,14,TRBJ1-5,NA,CASSQELGAGEEHF,TGTGCCAGCAGCCAAGAACTGGGCGCAGGAGAGGAGCATTTT
TRBV7-8,NA,18,TRBJ1-4,NA,CASSLTYRVRETNEKLFF,TGTGCCAGCAGCTTAACTTACCGGGTCCGGGAAACTAATGAAAAACTGTTTTTT
TRBV19,medium-sized,17,TRBJ1-5,TRBD1,CASSLQGALVLNQPQHF,TGTGCCAGTAGCTTACAGGGGGCTCTGGTACTCAATCAGCCCCAGCATTTT
TRBV10-3,once,15,TRBJ1-1,NA,CAISEYGGLNTEAFF,TGTGCCATCAGTGAGTATGGGGGGCTGAACACTGAAGCTTTCTTT
TRBV7-9,NA,15,TRBJ2-1,NA,CASSLAQTGYNEQFF,TGTGCCAGCAGCTTAGCGCAGACAGGCTACAATGAGCAGTTCTTC
TRBV5-1,few,15,TRBJ2-5,NA,CASSLALGGQETQYF,TGCGCCAGCAGCTTGGCCTTGGGTGGTCAAGAGACCCAGTACTTC
TRBV6-4,NA,15,TRBJ2-1,TRBD2,CASSDSTSGSNEQFF,TGTGCCAGCAGTGACTCGACTAGCGGGAGCAATGAGCAGTTCTTC
TRBV7-2,NA,13,TRBJ2-7,TRBD1,CATSRDRVVEQYF,TGTGCCACCTCCCGGGACAGGGTGGTCGAGCAGTACTTC
TRBV5-1,NA,12,TRBJ2-1,NA,CASSLGLGEQFF,TGCGCCAGCAGCTTGGGCCTGGGGGAGCAGTTCTTC
TRBV4-1,NA,17,TRBJ2-2,NA,CASSQRPYLEDTGELFF,TGCGCCAGCAGCCAAAGACCATACCTAGAGGACACCGGGGAGCTGTTTTTT
TRBV5-1,NA,13,TRBJ1-2,NA,CASSPTGSHGYTF,TGCGCCAGCAGCCCTACAGGGAGCCATGGCTACACCTTC
TRBV27,few,14,TRBJ2-1,TRBD1,CASSNRDSVNEQFF,TGTGCCAGCAGTAACCGGGACAGTGTAAATGAGCAGTTCTTC
TRBV18,NA,11,TRBJ2-7,NA,CASSPRTWQYF,TGTGCCAGCTCCCCTAGAACCTGGCAGTACTTC
TRBV11-3,NA,13,TRBJ2-6,NA,CASSLSGANVLTF,TGTGCCAGCAGCCTCTCTGGGGCCAACGTCCTGACTTTC
TRBV11-2,NA,13,TRBJ2-7,NA,CASSLGSSGEQYF,TGTGCCAGCAGCTTAGGTAGCTCAGGCGAGCAGTACTTC
TRBV5-1,few,15,TRBJ1-2,TRBD1,CASSLGGTGSYGYTF,TGCGCCAGCAGCTTGGGTGGGACAGGCTCCTATGGCTACACCTTC
TRBV2,NA,12,TRBJ2-5,NA,CASSSEGGVTYF,TGTGCCAGCAGCTCAGAGGGGGGGGTGACGTACTTC
TRBV5-4,NA,17,TRBJ2-3,NA,CASKPGGFFDSTDTQYF,TGTGCCAGCAAACCTGGCGGATTTTTCGATAGCACAGATACGCAGTATTTT